This T cell receptor (beta chain) is drawn from a study of T cell responses to AZD1222 COVID-19 vaccine. The CDR3 covers 14 residues. Germline assignment: CDR1 MGHDK and CDR2 SYGVNS. The V gene lost 4 bases and the J gene lost 0 bases, with 7 bases spanning the gap. Profiled with immunoSEQ multiplex PCR; TCRdb holds only in-frame clones, not every one. The profile shows 170,000 or so clones, around 94% of them singletons. In the case of this clone: No antigen is known for it.

Study findings and constraints: Donors, mostly white British, included more females; clonal diversity was possibly underestimated. Unmutated variant regions are reportedly targeted by nearly half of spike-specific TCRs. Spike-specific TCR breadth and depth rose after two AZD1222 doses. After the peak T cell response, and only then, were repertoires sampled.

Material: peripheral blood, obtained on day 0 of AZD1222 vaccination. The V call is TRBV25-1, the J call TRBJ1-5; D uncertain. The sequence came from an adult in good health. CDR3 sequence: CASSASHSNQPQHF. DNA of the CDR3: TGTGCCAGCAGTGCCAGCCATAGCAATCAGCCCCAGCATTTT.